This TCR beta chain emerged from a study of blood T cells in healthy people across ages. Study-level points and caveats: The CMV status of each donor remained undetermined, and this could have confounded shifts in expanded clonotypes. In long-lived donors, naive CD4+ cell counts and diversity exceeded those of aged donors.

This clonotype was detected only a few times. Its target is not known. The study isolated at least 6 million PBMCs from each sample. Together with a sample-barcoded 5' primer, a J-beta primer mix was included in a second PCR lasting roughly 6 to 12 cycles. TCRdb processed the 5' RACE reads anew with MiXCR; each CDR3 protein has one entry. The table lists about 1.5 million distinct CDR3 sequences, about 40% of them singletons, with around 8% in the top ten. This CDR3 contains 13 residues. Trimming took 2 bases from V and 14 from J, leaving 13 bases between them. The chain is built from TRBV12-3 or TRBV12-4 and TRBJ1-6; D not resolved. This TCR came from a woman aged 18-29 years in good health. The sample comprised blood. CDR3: CASSLLIGNALHF. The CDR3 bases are TGTGCCAGCAGTTTATTGATCGGGAACGCCCTCCACTTT.